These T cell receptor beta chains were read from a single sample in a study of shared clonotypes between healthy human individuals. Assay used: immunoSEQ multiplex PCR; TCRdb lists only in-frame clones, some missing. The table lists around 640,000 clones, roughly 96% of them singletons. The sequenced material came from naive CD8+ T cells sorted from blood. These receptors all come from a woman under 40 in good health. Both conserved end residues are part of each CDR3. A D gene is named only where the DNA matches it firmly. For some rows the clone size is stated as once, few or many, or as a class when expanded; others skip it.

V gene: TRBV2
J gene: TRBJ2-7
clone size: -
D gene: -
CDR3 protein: CASSEGARGEQYF
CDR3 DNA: TGTGCCAGCAGTGAGGGCGCTCGGGGTGAGCAGTACTTC

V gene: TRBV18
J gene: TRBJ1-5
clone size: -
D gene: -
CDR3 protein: CASSPGREGGVWQPQHF
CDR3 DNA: TGTGCCAGCTCACCTGGCCGGGAGGGAGGGGTCTGGCAGCCCCAGCATTTT

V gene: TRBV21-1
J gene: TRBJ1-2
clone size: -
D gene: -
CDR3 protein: CASSKGQGMRDGYTF
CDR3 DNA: TGTGCCAGCAGCAAAGGACAGGGGATGAGGGATGGCTACACCTTC

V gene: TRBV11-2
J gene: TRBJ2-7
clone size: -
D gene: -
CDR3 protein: CASSLALGLFYEQYF
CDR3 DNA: TGTGCCAGCAGCTTAGCCCTGGGTCTATTTTACGAGCAGTACTTC

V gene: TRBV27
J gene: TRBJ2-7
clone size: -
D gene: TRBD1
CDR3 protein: CASTPGTGGRYEQYF
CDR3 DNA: TGTGCCAGCACCCCAGGGACAGGGGGGCGCTACGAGCAGTACTTC

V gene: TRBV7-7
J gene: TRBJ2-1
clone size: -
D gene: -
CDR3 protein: CASSLARTSLNEQFF
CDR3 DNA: TGTGCCAGCAGCTTAGCCCGGACGTCATTGAATGAGCAGTTCTTC

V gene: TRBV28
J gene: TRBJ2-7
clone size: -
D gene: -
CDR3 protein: CASTPGVSPHWEQYF
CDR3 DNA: TGTGCCAGCACCCCAGGGGTTTCGCCCCATTGGGAGCAGTACTTC

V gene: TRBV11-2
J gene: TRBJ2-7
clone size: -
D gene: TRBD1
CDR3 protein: CASSTDRGRLYEQYF
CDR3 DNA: TGTGCCAGCAGCACCGACAGGGGGCGCTTATACGAGCAGTACTTC

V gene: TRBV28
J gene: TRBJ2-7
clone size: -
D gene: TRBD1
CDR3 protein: CASSGQGQWGNEQYF
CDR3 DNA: TGTGCCAGCAGTGGCCAGGGACAGTGGGGCAACGAGCAGTACTTC

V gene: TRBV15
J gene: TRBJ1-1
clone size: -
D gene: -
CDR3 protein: CATSRDILGQRNTEAFF
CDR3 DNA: TGTGCCACCAGCAGAGATATTTTGGGACAAAGGAACACTGAAGCTTTCTTT

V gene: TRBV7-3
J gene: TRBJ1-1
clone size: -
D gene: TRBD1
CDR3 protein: CASSSTPGGNTEAFF
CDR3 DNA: TGTGCCAGCAGCTCTACCCCAGGGGGAAACACTGAAGCTTTCTTT

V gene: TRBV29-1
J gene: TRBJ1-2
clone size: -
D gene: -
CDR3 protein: CSVDSPIINYGYTF
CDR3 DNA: TGCAGCGTTGATAGCCCTATAATAAACTATGGCTACACCTTC

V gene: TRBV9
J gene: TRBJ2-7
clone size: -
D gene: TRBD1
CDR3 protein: CASSLGTGTGWNEQYF
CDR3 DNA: TGTGCCAGCAGCCTTGGCACCGGGACAGGGTGGAACGAGCAGTACTTC

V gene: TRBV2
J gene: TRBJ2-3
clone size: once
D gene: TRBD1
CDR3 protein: CASSLQGALGTDTQYF
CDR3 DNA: TGTGCCAGCAGTTTACAGGGGGCGCTCGGTACAGATACGCAGTATTTT

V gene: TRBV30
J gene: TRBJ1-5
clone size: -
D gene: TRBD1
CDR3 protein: CAWSSGQGIQPQHF
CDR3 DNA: TGTGCCTGGAGTTCGGGACAGGGTATTCAGCCCCAGCATTTT

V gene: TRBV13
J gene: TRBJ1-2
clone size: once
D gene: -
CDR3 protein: CASSLKGSWYGYTF
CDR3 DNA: TGTGCCAGCAGCTTAAAGGGAAGTTGGTATGGCTACACCTTC

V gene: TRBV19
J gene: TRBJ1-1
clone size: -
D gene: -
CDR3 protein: CASSMGGNTEAFF
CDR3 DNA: TGTGCCAGTAGTATGGGGGGAAACACTGAAGCTTTCTTT

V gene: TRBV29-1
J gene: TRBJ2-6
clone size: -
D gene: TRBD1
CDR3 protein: CSVEIWDRTSGANVLTF
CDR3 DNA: TGCAGCGTTGAGATTTGGGACAGGACCTCTGGGGCCAACGTCCTGACTTTC

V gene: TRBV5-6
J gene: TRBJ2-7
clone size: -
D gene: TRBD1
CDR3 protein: CASSLGQVYEQYF
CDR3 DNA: TGTGCCAGCAGCTTAGGACAGGTCTACGAGCAGTACTTC

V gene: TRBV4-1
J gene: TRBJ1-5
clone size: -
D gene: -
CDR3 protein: CASSPEPLESNQPQHF
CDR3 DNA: TGCGCCAGCAGCCCGGAGCCCCTGGAGAGCAATCAGCCCCAGCATTTT

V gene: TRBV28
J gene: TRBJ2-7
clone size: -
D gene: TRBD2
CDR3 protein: CASNLQGLAVDEQYF
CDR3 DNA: TGTGCCAGCAACCTTCAAGGACTAGCGGTAGACGAGCAGTACTTC

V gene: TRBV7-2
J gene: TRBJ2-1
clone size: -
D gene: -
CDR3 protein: CASSLGEGEQFF
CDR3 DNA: TGTGCCAGCAGCTTAGGGGAAGGCGAGCAGTTCTTC

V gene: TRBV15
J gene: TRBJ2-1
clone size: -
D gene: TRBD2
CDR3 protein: CATSRDSGRWNEQFF
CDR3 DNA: TGTGCCACCAGCAGAGATAGCGGGAGATGGAATGAGCAGTTCTTC

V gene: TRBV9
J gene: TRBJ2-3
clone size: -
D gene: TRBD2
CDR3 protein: CASSRTRADTQYF
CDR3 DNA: TGTGCCAGCAGCCGGACTAGGGCAGATACGCAGTATTTT

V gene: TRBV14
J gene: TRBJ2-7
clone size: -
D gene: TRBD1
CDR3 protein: CASSWGQAGYEQYF
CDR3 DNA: TGTGCCAGCAGTTGGGGACAGGCAGGATACGAGCAGTACTTC

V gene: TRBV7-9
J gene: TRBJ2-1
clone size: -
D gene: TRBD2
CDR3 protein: CASSYSGSSSYNEQFF
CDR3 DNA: TGTGCCAGCAGCTATAGCGGGTCGAGCTCCTACAATGAGCAGTTCTTC

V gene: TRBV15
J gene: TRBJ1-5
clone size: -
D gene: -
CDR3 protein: CATSREDGSNQPQHF
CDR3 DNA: TGTGCCACCAGCAGAGAGGACGGGTCCAACCAGCCCCAGCATTTT

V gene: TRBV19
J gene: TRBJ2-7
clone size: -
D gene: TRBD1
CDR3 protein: CASSAGQGPYEQYF
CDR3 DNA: TGTGCCAGTAGTGCCGGACAGGGGCCCTACGAGCAGTACTTC

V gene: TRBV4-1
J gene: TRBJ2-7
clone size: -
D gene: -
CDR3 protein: CASSQLGLRSKGTYEQYF
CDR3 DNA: TGCGCCAGCAGCCAGCTGGGCTTGAGGTCGAAAGGCACCTACGAGCAGTACTTC

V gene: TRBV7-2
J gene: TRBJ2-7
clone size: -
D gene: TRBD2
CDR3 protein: CASSLVVVAGVVYEQYF
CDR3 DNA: TGTGCCAGCAGCTTAGTAGTTGTAGCGGGAGTGGTATACGAGCAGTACTTC

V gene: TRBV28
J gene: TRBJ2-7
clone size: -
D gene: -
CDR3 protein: CASSIGQYEQYF
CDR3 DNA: TGTGCCAGCAGCATTGGACAGTACGAGCAGTACTTC

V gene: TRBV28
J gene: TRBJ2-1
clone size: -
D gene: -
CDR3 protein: CASRAEGEVSYNEQFF
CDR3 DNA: TGTGCCAGCAGAGCAGAAGGGGAAGTCTCCTACAATGAGCAGTTCTTC

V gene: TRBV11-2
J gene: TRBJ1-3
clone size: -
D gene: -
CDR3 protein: CASSLDRGPRGTGNTIYF
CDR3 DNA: TGTGCCAGCAGCTTAGACAGAGGGCCCCGGGGCACTGGAAACACCATATATTTT

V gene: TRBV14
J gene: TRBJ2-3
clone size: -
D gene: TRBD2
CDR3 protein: CASSQLAGVYGSDTDTQYF
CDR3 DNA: TGTGCCAGCAGCCAACTAGCGGGAGTCTACGGGTCGGACACAGATACGCAGTATTTT

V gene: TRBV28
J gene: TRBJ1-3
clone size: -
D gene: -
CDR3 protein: CASSPYDGTSGNTIYF
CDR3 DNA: TGTGCCAGCAGTCCCTATGACGGGACCTCTGGAAACACCATATATTTT